These 16 T cell receptor beta chains came from one sample sequenced in a study of T cells in Graves' hyperthyroidism and ophthalmopathy. TCR beta CDR3 region amplification was performed from RNA transcripts. A first-round RT-PCR of the TCR CDR3 used the HTBI primer set. TCRdb passed the multiplex PCR reads through MiXCR, listing each CDR3 protein once. Found here are fewer than 900,000 distinct CDR3 sequences, about 16% of them singletons; the top ten hold 8.4%. Specimen: blood. The receptors originated from a man aged 18 to 30 with Graves' hyperthyroidism.

With respect to this clonotype: This may arise from a read error, as a much more abundant clone is one base away. This chain connects TRBV6-5 to TRBJ1-4, with D unclear. Germline V CDR1 and CDR2: MNHEY, SVGAGI. The CDR3 contains 15 residues. CDR3 region: CASSTEDATNEKLSF. For the CDR3, the DNA is TGTGCCAGCAGTACCGAGGATGCAACTAATGAAAAACTGTCTTTT.

This clonotype was seen only a few times. This chain joins TRBV12-3 or TRBV12-4 and TRBJ2-5; TRBD2 matches at 7 bases. The ends lost 0 bases at V and 7 bases at J; junction bases unmatched: 8. The CDR3 extends over 15 amino acids. The CDR3 sequence: CASSLAGLTIGTQYF. The CDR3 bases are TGTGCCAGCAGTTTAGCGGGACTAACAATCGGGACCCAGTACTTC.

This clonotype was detected ten times or more. The rearrangement links TRBV2 to TRBJ1-4, with 7 nucleotides matching TRBD1. CDR1 SNHLY and CDR2 FYNNEI come from the germline V gene. The length of the CDR3 is 15 residues. The junction had 1 base not matched to a gene; V was cut back by 3 bases and J by 0 bases. CDR3 region: CASSDDRATNEKLFF. CDR3 coding DNA: TGTGCCAGCAGTGACGACAGGGCAACTAATGAAAAACTGTTTTTT.

The sample holds a few counts of this clonotype. The V gene is TRBV9, the J gene TRBJ2-3; TRBD2 might be the D (5 bases). The V end was cut by 0 bases, the J end by 8 bases, with 7 bases between. The CDR3 loop spans 12 amino acids. Germline lookup yields CDR1 SGDLS and CDR2 YYNGEE. CDR3 loop: CASSVDGSTQYF. The CDR3 nucleotides are TGTGCCAGCAGCGTAGATGGGAGTACGCAGTATTTT.

This clonotype was detected ten times or more. This chain uses TRBV28 with TRBJ1-5; 8 nucleotides align to TRBD1. Germline V gene lookup returns CDR1 MDHEN and CDR2 SYDVKM. This CDR3 contains 14 residues. V lost 6 bases, J lost 6 bases, and 7 bases stayed unmatched. CDR3 nucleotide sequence: TGTGCCAGCAGCCCCGGGCAGGGGGCTCAGCCCCAGCATTTT. Its translation is CASSPGQGAQPQHF.

This clonotype showed up many times. The J gene is TRBJ2-5, the V gene TRBV30, with TRBD1 matching over 9 bases. Germline CDR1 and CDR2: GTSNPN and SVGIG (reference sequence). The CDR3 runs to 15 residues. Losses at the gene ends were 0 bases for V and 1 base for J; bases not matched to a gene: 3. The CDR3 sequence is CAWSVGGQGQETQYF. DNA for the CDR3: TGTGCCTGGAGTGTGGGGGGACAGGGCCAAGAGACCCAGTACTTC. The full variable domain, completed using reference TRBV30 and TRBJ2-5, is SQTIHQWPATLVQPVGSPLSLECTVEGTSNPNLYWYRQAAGRGLQLLFYSVGIGQISSEVPQNLSASRPQDRQFILSSKKLLLSDSGFYLCAWSVGGQGQETQYFGPGTRLLVL.

This clonotype was counted many times. This chain joins TRBV30 and TRBJ1-1; a weak D match, TRBD1 (5 bases). Germline-derived CDR1 and CDR2 are GTSNPN and SVGIG (reference sequence). The CDR3 is made up of 14 amino acids. V lost 2 bases to trimming and J lost 1 base, with 11 bases between them. The CDR3: CAWSIGAGNTEAFF. DNA of the CDR3: TGTGCCTGGAGTATAGGGGCCGGGAACACTGAAGCTTTCTTT.

The rearrangement joins TRBV25-1 to TRBJ2-2; TRBD2 matches at 8 bases. CDR3 size: 16 residues. Germline CDR1 is MGHDK and CDR2 is SYGVNS. The junction had 7 bases not matched to a gene; V was cut back by 2 bases and J by 5 bases. The CDR3, as DNA: TGTGCCAGCAGTGAACCGGGACTAGTAGATACCGGGGAGCTGTTTTTT. Its translation: CASSEPGLVDTGELFF.

CDR3 in DNA: TGCGCCAGCAGCCAAGGGATCCGGGAGACCCAGTACTTC. Translated, it gives CASSQGIRETQYF. The V call is TRBV4-1, the J call TRBJ2-5; D is ambiguous. Germline V CDR1 and CDR2: MGHRA, YSYEKL. This CDR3 has 13 amino acids. Trimming cost V 1 base and J 5 bases, with 8 bases left between them.

The chain is built from TRBV6-1 and TRBJ2-7; 10 positions agree with TRBD1. The length of the CDR3 is 16 residues. V lost 6 bases to trimming and J lost 0 bases; unmatched junction nucleotides: 8. The V gene's germline CDR1 is MNHNS and CDR2 SASEGT. The CDR3 DNA reads TGTGCCAGCAGATCCGGGACAGGGGCTGCCTCCTACGAGCAGTACTTC. Its protein product is CASRSGTGAASYEQYF.

This clonotype has ten or more counts. The rearrangement links TRBV28 to TRBJ2-5; 13 bases match TRBD2. The ends lost 3 bases at V and 4 bases at J; junction bases unmatched: 11. CDR3 size: 18 residues. CDR1 and CDR2 (germline): MDHEN, SYDVKM. In DNA, the CDR3 is TGTGCCAGCAGTTTCCCCACTAGCGGGAGGGCCTCTGGAGAGACCCAGTACTTC. It encodes CASSFPTSGRASGETQYF.

This clonotype was counted many times. This chain uses TRBV28 with TRBJ2-1; no firm D call. Deletions cut 7 bases from V and 4 bases from J, with 14 bases between. CDR3 length: 14 amino acids. The germline CDR1 and CDR2 sequences are MDHEN and SYDVKM. CDR3 loop: CASTAQVTYNEQFF. The CDR3 DNA follows: TGTGCCAGCACCGCCCAGGTAACATACAATGAGCAGTTCTTC.

This chain links TRBV10-3 with TRBJ1-5; D is uncertain. This CDR3 region has 14 residues. Germline CDR1 ENHRY, CDR2 SYGVKD. V gave up 5 bases and J gave up 0 bases, with 8 bases separating them. The CDR3 protein is CAISSDVSNQPQHF. In DNA form, the CDR3 reads TGTGCCATCAGTTCGGACGTTAGCAATCAGCCCCAGCATTTT.

This clonotype was counted between two and nine times. This CDR3 reads CASSLAERDPYEQYF. CDR3 bases: TGTGCCAGCAGCTTAGCCGAGCGGGACCCCTACGAGCAGTACTTC. V gene TRBV7-9 combines with J gene TRBJ2-7, with 7 positions matching TRBD2. The CDR3 length is 15 residues. V was clipped by 0 bases and J by 2 bases; unmatched bases: 4. The germline gives CDR1 SEHNR, CDR2 FQNEAQ (reference sequence).

The chain carries TRBV10-3 and TRBJ2-3; D gene unclear. Deletions cut 8 bases from V and 6 bases from J, with 9 bases between. Germline CDR1 and CDR2: ENHRY and SYGVKD. The CDR3 has 11 residues. The CDR3 nucleotides are TGTGCCATCGGAGAAAGTGATACGCAGTATTTT. This encodes CAIGESDTQYF.

This clonotype was seen more than once but under ten times. The V gene is TRBV7-8, the J gene TRBJ2-7; a possible D gene is TRBD1 (6 bases). Deletions cut 3 bases from V and 3 bases from J, with 12 bases between. Germline V gives CDR1 SGHVS, CDR2 FQNEAQ. This CDR3 spans 14 amino acids. The CDR3 loop is CASSLADRLYEQYF. DNA of the CDR3: TGTGCCAGCAGCTTGGCAGACAGGCTCTACGAGCAGTACTTC.